A single sample is the source of the 32 T cell receptor beta chains below, sequenced in a study of cytomegalovirus exposure and HLA in healthy donors. PCR used 60 Vbeta primers and 13 Jbeta primers. Measured with immunoSEQ multiplex PCR; TCRdb has only the in-frame clones, and not every one. Its clone listing holds roughly 100,000 clones. Sequenced input: PBMCs. The receptors were sampled from a man in his fifties in good health and CMV-seronegative.

Considering frequency, this clone is medium-sized. As DNA, the CDR3 is TGTGCCAGCAGTTATGGGGGGTACACTGAAGCTTTCTTT. This encodes CASSYGGYTEAFF. The chain carries TRBV27 and TRBJ1-1, with D tentatively TRBD1 (5 bases). V was cut by 4 bases and J by 3 bases, with 9 bases left in between. Germline lookup yields CDR1 MNHEY and CDR2 SMNVEV (reference sequence). CDR3 length: 13 amino acids.

The chain recombines TRBV20-1 with TRBJ2-1; TRBD1 matches at 7 bases. J lost 12 bases, V lost 6 bases, and 8 bases had no gene match. CDR1 and CDR2 from the germline V gene are DFQATT and SNEGSKA (reference sequence). The CDR3 length is 11 residues. CDR3 loop: CSAADRQRQFF. CDR3 DNA sequence: TGCAGTGCCGCGGACAGGCAAAGGCAGTTCTTC.

This chain uses TRBV29-1 with TRBJ2-7, with TRBD1 identical over 7 bases. In germline, CDR1 is SQVTM, CDR2 ANQGSEA. V was clipped by 7 bases and J by 0 bases; unmatched bases: 3. CDR3 length equals 12 residues. DNA for the CDR3: TGCAGCGGCTGGGACAGCTCCTACGAGCAGTACTTC. It is translated as CSGWDSSYEQYF.

V is TRBV19 and J is TRBJ2-3; 11 bases fit TRBD2. The junction had 2 bases not matched to a gene; V was cut back by 1 base and J by 5 bases. Germline CDR1 is LNHDA and CDR2 is SQIVND (reference sequence). The CDR3 contains 15 residues. The CDR3 DNA is TGTGCCAGTAGTATAGGCCTAGCGGGAGGAGATACGCAGTATTTT. Translated: CASSIGLAGGDTQYF.

For the CDR3, the DNA is TGTGCCACCAGCAACCGAGGCCAGTACTACGAGCAGTACTTC. Its protein is CATSNRGQYYEQYF. The rearrangement links TRBV15 to TRBJ2-7; D is undetermined. Trimming took 4 bases from V and 3 from J, leaving 13 bases between them. This CDR3 contains 14 residues. CDR1 LNHNV and CDR2 YYDKDF come from the germline V gene (reference sequence).

V gene TRBV10-3 combines with J gene TRBJ2-7; D possibly corresponds to TRBD2 (5 bases). Germline loops: CDR1 ENHRY, CDR2 SYGVKD. The length of the CDR3 is 12 residues. V lost 10 bases and J lost 2, with 12 bases in between. CDR3 sequence (DNA): TGTGCCACACAGTCGGGAACCTACGAGCAGTACTTC. It translates to CATQSGTYEQYF.

This chain uses TRBV2 with TRBJ2-5; 13 nucleotides line up with TRBD2. CDR1 is SNHLY, CDR2 FYNNEI, per germline. V gave up 4 bases and J gave up 4 bases; unmatched junction bases: 3. This CDR3 contains 15 residues. The CDR3 region has the DNA TGTGCCAGCAGTGGGACTAGCGGGAGCGTAGAGACCCAGTACTTC. It specifies CASSGTSGSVETQYF.

This sequence joins TRBV6-1 and TRBJ1-2; D perhaps matches TRBD1 (5 bases). V was trimmed by 0 bases and J by 4 bases, leaving 15 bases between them. The CDR3 contains 16 residues. CDR1 is MNHNS and CDR2 is SASEGT in the germline V gene. The CDR3 here is CASSEAGLAVAYGYTF. CDR3 bases: TGTGCCAGCAGTGAAGCGGGGCTGGCAGTAGCCTATGGCTACACCTTC.

This chain links TRBV11-2 with TRBJ1-5; D gene ambiguous. This CDR3 is 16 amino acids long. CDR1 and CDR2 (germline): SGHAT, FQNNGV. Trimming pared 5 bases from V and 1 base from J, leaving 15 bases between. CDR3 DNA sequence: TGTGCCAGCAGCCCCGACCCAGGCCGGAGCAATCAGCCCCAGCATTTT. As protein: CASSPDPGRSNQPQHF.

The V and J genes are TRBV7-9 and TRBJ2-7; D may be TRBD2 (6 bases). V lost 2 bases and J lost 7, with 18 bases in between. The length of the CDR3 is 15 residues. CDR1 is SEHNR and CDR2 is FQNEAQ in the germline V gene (reference sequence). The CDR3 bases are TGTGCCAGCAGCTTAACAACGGGGGTACTAAGTGAGCAGTACTTC. Translated, it gives CASSLTTGVLSEQYF.

The chain recombines TRBV13 with TRBJ2-3, with 8 bases aligning to TRBD2. V lost 1 base to trimming and J lost 3 bases; unmatched junction nucleotides: 9. The CDR3 sequence is 17 residues long. The germline V gene encodes CDR1 PRHDT and CDR2 FYEKMQ (reference sequence). The CDR3 protein is CASSLETRREGTDTQYF. The DNA of the CDR3 is TGTGCCAGCAGCTTAGAAACACGACGGGAGGGAACAGATACGCAGTATTTT.

The chain couples TRBV18 to TRBJ2-7; D is perhaps TRBD2 (6 bases). V was cut by 0 bases and J by 6 bases, with 15 bases left in between. The CDR3 length is 15 residues. Per the germline V gene, CDR1 is KGHSH and CDR2 is LQKENI. CDR3 amino acids: CASSPPLGGDGEQYF. The CDR3 region has the DNA TGTGCCAGCTCACCACCGTTGGGGGGTGATGGCGAGCAGTACTTC.

The J gene is TRBJ1-2, the V gene TRBV19; D is ambiguous. The V gene's germline CDR1 is LNHDA and CDR2 SQIVND (reference sequence). This CDR3 contains 14 residues. V was trimmed by 1 base and J by 4 bases, leaving 10 bases between them. The CDR3 DNA follows: TGTGCCAGTAGTATAGTCGAGACAAGCTATGGCTACACCTTC. Its translation is CASSIVETSYGYTF.

The chain has TRBV7-9 and TRBJ1-1, with TRBD1 matching 11 bases. CDR3 size: 15 residues. V lost 5 bases and J lost 3; bases outside the gene matches: 5. The germline V gene has CDR1 SEHNR and CDR2 FQNEAQ (reference sequence). The DNA for the CDR3 is TGTGCCAGCAGCCCTGGACAGGGGGCAGACACTGAAGCTTTCTTT. Translated, it gives CASSPGQGADTEAFF.

The rearrangement links TRBV5-1 to TRBJ1-3; TRBD1 might be the D (5 bases). Deletions cut 2 bases from V and 4 bases from J, with 10 bases between. Germline V gene data show CDR1 as SGHRS and CDR2 as YFSETQ. The CDR3 has 14 residues. CDR3 bases: TGCGCCAGCAGCTTAGCGGGGCAAGGAAACACCATATATTTT. Translating gives CASSLAGQGNTIYF.

In DNA, the CDR3 is TGTGCCAGCAGCCTAGGACAGGGGGTTTTCTACGAGCAGTACTTC. It yields the protein CASSLGQGVFYEQYF. The chain recombines TRBV28 with TRBJ2-7; 10 nucleotides agree with TRBD1. Trimming cost V 6 bases and J 3 bases; bases outside gene matches: 8. The CDR3 contains 15 residues. Germline values: CDR1 MDHEN, CDR2 SYDVKM.

J is TRBJ1-1 and V is TRBV9, with TRBD1 identical over 8 bases. Trimming removed 4 bases from V and 3 bases from J; junction bases left unmatched: 5. Germline values: CDR1 SGDLS, CDR2 YYNGEE. The CDR3 consists of 14 residues. The CDR3 nucleotides are TGTGCCAGCAGCACAGGCAGGGGGCACACTGAAGCTTTCTTT. The encoded protein is CASSTGRGHTEAFF. Full variable domain (remainder filled in from reference TRBV9 and TRBJ1-1): DSGVTQTPKHLITATGQRVTLRCSPRSGDLSVYWYQQSLDQGLQFLIQYYNGEERAKGNILERFSAQQFPDLHSELNLSSLELGDSALYFCASSTGRGHTEAFFGQGTRLTVV.

This chain uses TRBV4-3 with TRBJ2-2; D remains unclear. The CDR3 spans 15 residues. The germline V and J ends were trimmed by 1 base and 1 base, with 7 bases remaining between them. Germline CDR1 LGHNA, CDR2 YSLEER. CDR3 nucleotide sequence: TGCGCCAGCAGCCAAGTCGGCGGGAACACCGGGGAGCTGTTTTTT. Translation gives CASSQVGGNTGELFF.

The chain is built from TRBV29-1 and TRBJ2-5; 7 bases map to TRBD1. V shed 5 bases, J shed 4 bases, and the junction held 7 bases outside the gene matches. The CDR3 sequence is 13 residues long. CDR1 SQVTM and CDR2 ANQGSEA come from the germline V gene. CDR3 amino acids: CSVMTGKRETQYF. CDR3 sequence (DNA): TGCAGCGTTATGACAGGGAAGCGAGAGACCCAGTACTTC.

The chain has TRBV2 and TRBJ2-7, with D possibly TRBD2 on 6 matching bases. CDR3 length: 12 residues. Germline V gene data show CDR1 as SNHLY and CDR2 as FYNNEI. V lost 7 bases, J lost 9 bases, and 16 bases lay in between. CDR3 sequence: CASTPDPAGQYF. CDR3 bases: TGTGCCAGCACCCCCGACCCAGCGGGGCAGTACTTC.

The chain uses TRBV6-4 and TRBJ1-5; the D gene is possibly TRBD1 (6 bases). V was cut by 3 bases and J by 7 bases, with 10 bases left in between. This CDR3 is built from 13 residues. Germline CDR1 reads MRHNA; CDR2 reads SNTAGT. Here the CDR3 reads CASSEQGGQPQHF. The CDR3 DNA is TGTGCCAGCAGTGAACAGGGAGGGCAGCCCCAGCATTTT.

Of note for this clone: Distinct nucleotide sequences in the sample also encode this CDR3. The chain has TRBV30 and TRBJ1-5; D not resolved. V lost 3 bases and J 6 bases, leaving 9 bases between the germline ends. The CDR3 runs 12 residues. The V gene's germline CDR1 is GTSNPN and CDR2 SVGIG (reference sequence). The CDR3 coding sequence is TGTGCCTGGAGCGGGAGCGGTCAGCCCCAGCATTTT. Translated: CAWSGSGQPQHF.

This chain links TRBV30 with TRBJ1-3; the D is unclear. CDR1 is GTSNPN and CDR2 is SVGIG in the germline V gene (reference sequence). V shed 0 bases and J shed 10 bases, with 13 bases lying between them. CDR3 length equals 13 residues. DNA of the CDR3: TGTGCCTGGAGTGTATACCGCGAGGGAACCATATATTTT. Protein: CAWSVYREGTIYF.

The chain combines TRBV12-5 with TRBJ2-7, with TRBD1 matching over 8 bases. From germline, CDR1 is LGHNT and CDR2 FRNRAP. The CDR3 length is 13 residues. Trimming at V came to 5 bases and at J to 6 bases, leaving 6 bases not matched to a gene. The CDR3 loop reads CASGNQGAGEQYF. CDR3 nucleotides: TGTGCTAGTGGTAATCAGGGGGCTGGCGAGCAGTACTTC. Based on the CDR3 plus reference TRBV12-5 and TRBJ2-7, the full variable domain is DARVTQTPRHKVTEMGQEVTMRCQPILGHNTVFWYRQTMMQGLELLAYFRNRAPLDDSGMPKDRFSAEMPDATLATLKIQPSEPRDSAVYFCASGNQGAGEQYFGPGTRLTVT.

V is TRBV5-6 and J is TRBJ1-3, with D unclear. The CDR3 is made up of 12 amino acids. The V gene's germline CDR1 is SGHDT and CDR2 YYEEEE. V was cut by 1 base and J by 7 bases, with 6 bases left in between. Here the CDR3 DNA reads TGTGCCAGCAGCTTGTTCGGGAACACCATATATTTT. It specifies CASSLFGNTIYF.

The chain employs TRBV15 and TRBJ2-1; D gene uncertain. The ends were cut back, 4 bases at V and 1 base at J, with 11 bases in the middle. There are 15 residues in the CDR3. Germline V CDR1 and CDR2: LNHNV, YYDKDF (reference sequence). The CDR3 DNA reads as TGTGCCACCAGCACCCGGCGGAATTCCTACAATGAGCAGTTCTTC. Translated: CATSTRRNSYNEQFF.

The chain joins TRBV6-1 to TRBJ2-7, with D perhaps TRBD1 (5 bases). The CDR3 is made up of 13 amino acids. The germline gives CDR1 MNHNS, CDR2 SASEGT. The V end lost 3 bases, the J end lost 3 bases, and 9 bases lay between the germline ends. In nucleotides, the CDR3 is TGTGCCAGCAGTGATTGGGGCAGCTACGAGCAGTACTTC. This translates into CASSDWGSYEQYF.

This chain connects TRBV15 to TRBJ1-4; weak D call: TRBD1 (5 bases). Trimming took 0 bases from V and 0 from J, leaving 8 bases between them. Germline CDR1 and CDR2: LNHNV and YYDKDF (reference sequence). This CDR3 has 16 amino acids. The CDR3 reads CATSRDTGATNEKLFF. For the CDR3, the DNA is TGTGCCACCAGCAGAGATACGGGGGCAACTAATGAAAAACTGTTTTTT.

The rearrangement links TRBV27 to TRBJ1-1; a possible D gene is TRBD1 (6 bases). The CDR3 extends over 14 amino acids. CDR1 is MNHEY, CDR2 SMNVEV, per germline (reference sequence). The germline V and J ends were trimmed by 7 bases and 2 bases, with 14 bases remaining between them. The CDR3 DNA reads as TGTGCCAGCAAAACCGGACAGCGAAACACTGAAGCTTTCTTT. This translates into CASKTGQRNTEAFF.

This rearrangement joins TRBV6-1 to TRBJ2-4; possible D gene TRBD1, 6 bases. Trimming left V 2 bases short and J 4 bases short, with 18 bases between. CDR3 length: 17 amino acids. Germline V gene data show CDR1 as MNHNS and CDR2 as SASEGT. CDR3 sequence reads: CASSEFLGGLAKNIQYF. The CDR3 DNA follows: TGTGCCAGCAGTGAATTCTTAGGGGGTTTAGCTAAAAACATTCAGTACTTC.

V is TRBV7-9 and J is TRBJ2-5, with a possible D match to TRBD2 (5 bases). The DNA matches TRBJ2-7 better at its end, which makes the J call doubtful. The CDR3 contains 14 residues. In germline, CDR1 is SEHNR, CDR2 FQNEAQ (reference sequence). The CDR3 loop is CASSLQSGLYEQYF. In nucleotides, the CDR3 is TGTGCCAGCAGCTTACAAAGCGGCCTTTACGAGCAGTACTTC.

The chain carries TRBV27 and TRBJ1-4; weak D call: TRBD1 (6 bases). V was trimmed by 2 bases and J by 2 bases, leaving 9 bases between them. The CDR3 extends over 15 amino acids. CDR1 MNHEY and CDR2 SMNVEV come from the germline V gene (reference sequence). Here the CDR3 DNA reads TGTGCCAGCAGTTTACGACAGGACACTAATGAAAAACTGTTTTTT. Translation gives CASSLRQDTNEKLFF.